The following is a T cell receptor (beta chain) sequence with its context. Its recognized antigen is unknown. No clone much larger than this one lies a single base away; base qualities are absent. This sample stems from a study of blood T cell repertoires in COVID-19 (dated by TCRdb to about 2020). At the level of the whole study: Samples covering the acute and convalescent phases of COVID-19 were provided by collaborators in the United States, Italy and Spain. The material from the prospective study consisted of cDNA or gDNA derived from T cells, B-cell-depleted T cells, or PBMCs. The dataset comprised deeply sampled blood TCRbeta repertoires from subjects exposed to, actively infected with, or recovered from COVID-19. A freely available public database, intended as a resource for researchers studying the immune response to SARS-CoV-2, is where the repertoires were released. Samples were obtained from the ongoing ImmuneRACE study (first 160 participants) and from some 1,300 subjects provided by 6 global collaborators. The sample metadata nearly always contained a de-identified subject ID, COVID-19 status, age in years and sex. Where available, HLA class I and class II types were obtained from metadata supplied by the sample provider rather than from assay-based typing.

TCRbeta CDR3 regions were amplified from genomic DNA by means of the immunoSEQ Assay, a bias-controlled multiplex PCR. Per the authors' processing: The number of nucleated cells in each sample was estimated from the amplification of reference gene primers within the assay. To quantify the absolute abundance of each unique TCRbeta CDR3 rearrangement, sequence reads were collapsed and filtered. Productive Simpson clonality was computed per sample as the square root of Simpson's diversity index over productive rearrangements. TCRdb's version of the immuneACCESS table is confined to in-frame rearrangements and falls short of the full clone set. An unresolved V gene accounts for under half of the shortfall where checked; the remainder is of unknown origin. V and J calls and clone size are as listed in that table; D and trimming were resolved from the DNA. The sample table lists around 77,000 clones, 65% to 90% of them with a count of one. The ten largest clones represent 6.5% to 7.5% of the sample.

In Seattle, one collaborating source enrolled patients while the infection was active and tracked those patients longitudinally over the course of disease. Whole blood was collected in K2EDTA tubes by collaborating institutions according to the institutions' own protocols. For TCRbeta analysis, collaborators shipped samples in one of three forms: frozen whole blood, isolated PBMCs, or DNA extracted from either of those sample types. On the study overall, not on this receptor specifically: The quantity of clinical and demographic metadata differed by source and by participant and was supplied without curation.

What was sequenced was peripheral blood. This sequence was found in a man younger than 40 with COVID-19, enrolled during active disease.

The bases read TGTGCCAGTCGGGTGGCGGACTATAGCAATCAGCCCCAGCATTTT. The translation is CASRVADYSNQPQHF. The receptor chain draws on TRBV19 and TRBJ1-5, with the identity of the D gene unclear. CDR1 and CDR2, per the germline V gene (reference sequence), are LNHDA and SQIVND. The CDR3 runs 15 amino acids, cysteine and phenylalanine included. Just CDR3 DNA is preserved here, 45 bases in frame from base 1. V lost 8 bases and J lost 0 bases; the stretch between them is 14 bases long.